A single sample gave rise to the 23 T cell receptor beta chains below, sequenced in a study of blood T cell repertoires in COVID-19. Some clones are missing from TCRdb's copy, which holds only in-frame ones; the method was immunoSEQ multiplex PCR. The table lists some 180,000 clones, around 90% of them singletons. The sequencing input was peripheral blood. All receptors derive from a man aged 18 to 30 with COVID-19, enrolled during active disease.

The genes are TRBV7-3 and TRBJ1-1, with D possibly TRBD1 on 5 matching bases. This CDR3 is 14 amino acids long. In germline, CDR1 is SGHTA, CDR2 FQGTGA. Trimming took 2 bases from V and 4 from J, leaving 11 bases between them. This chain's CDR3 is CASSLSARVTEAFF. For the CDR3, the DNA is TGTGCCAGCAGCTTATCAGCCAGGGTCACTGAAGCTTTCTTT.

The chain is built from TRBV19 and TRBJ1-5, with 10 bases aligning to TRBD1. Germline trimming cut 8 bases from V and 5 bases from J; bases unmatched to any gene: 3. CDR1 and CDR2 from the germline V gene are LNHDA and SQIVND (reference sequence). The CDR3 covers 13 residues. The CDR3 sequence is CASWDRGYQPQHF. Written as DNA, the CDR3 is TGTGCCAGTTGGGACAGGGGATATCAGCCCCAGCATTTT. Full variable domain (remainder filled in from reference TRBV19 and TRBJ1-5): DGGITQSPKYLFRKEGQNVTLSCEQNLNHDAMYWYRQDPGQGLRLIYYSQIVNDFQKGDIAEGYSVSREKKESFPLTVTSAQKNPTAFYLCASWDRGYQPQHFGDGTRLSIL.

This chain connects TRBV28 to TRBJ2-1; D might be TRBD1 (8 bases). There are 15 residues in the CDR3. The germline CDR1 and CDR2 sequences are MDHEN and SYDVKM. Trimming removed 1 base at V and 7 bases at J, with 14 bases between. The CDR3 here is CASSLSYRGGNEQFF. In DNA form, the CDR3 reads TGTGCCAGCAGTTTATCCTACAGGGGGGGAAATGAGCAGTTCTTC.

The chain is built from TRBV11-2 and TRBJ2-7, with D possibly TRBD2 on 6 matching bases. V lost 1 base and J 2 bases, leaving 9 bases between the germline ends. The germline V gene has CDR1 SGHAT and CDR2 FQNNGV. This CDR3 region has 14 residues. CDR3 sequence (DNA): TGTGCCAGCAGCTTAGGGCCGGGGGCCTACGAGCAGTACTTC. Translated: CASSLGPGAYEQYF.

This sequence joins TRBV7-2 and TRBJ1-2, with TRBD1 matching 8 bases. V lost 6 bases to trimming and J lost 7 bases; unmatched junction nucleotides: 16. The germline CDR1 and CDR2 sequences are SGHTA and FQGNSA. The CDR3 covers 16 residues. CDR3 sequence: CASSLLSRGRASGYTF. The DNA for the CDR3 is TGTGCCAGCAGTCTACTATCCAGGGGGCGCGCCAGTGGCTACACCTTC.

A single count supports this clone. V is TRBV27 and J is TRBJ2-3; D gene ambiguous. Germline-derived CDR1 and CDR2 are MNHEY and SMNVEV (reference sequence). The V and J ends lost 5 bases and 4 bases respectively, with 10 bases between them. The CDR3 is 13 amino acids. CDR3: CASSAAVPDTQYF. The CDR3 nucleotides are TGTGCCAGCAGTGCCGCGGTCCCAGATACGCAGTATTTT.

The chain combines TRBV5-1 with TRBJ1-3, with 8 bases that match TRBD1. Losses at the gene ends were 1 base for V and 0 bases for J; bases not matched to a gene: 15. The CDR3 runs to 20 residues. The germline CDR1 and CDR2 sequences are SGHRS and YFSETQ. CDR3 sequence: CASSLLPTDRGTSSGNTIYF. DNA for the CDR3: TGCGCCAGCAGCTTGCTGCCGACAGACAGGGGTACATCCTCTGGAAACACCATATATTTT. The whole variable domain, remainder taken from reference TRBV5-1 and TRBJ1-3, is KAGVTQTPRYLIKTRGQQVTLSCSPISGHRSVSWYQQTPGQGLQFLFEYFSETQRNKGNFPGRFSGRQFSNSRSEMNVSTLELGDSALYLCASSLLPTDRGTSSGNTIYFGEGSWLTVV.

The rearrangement uses TRBV19 and TRBJ2-2; TRBD1 matches at 9 bases. The ends lost 3 bases at V and 1 base at J; junction bases unmatched: 18. Germline CDR1 is LNHDA and CDR2 is SQIVND (reference sequence). This CDR3 has 21 amino acids. The CDR3 sequence is CASSMRTGEVVAGRNTGELFF. The CDR3, as DNA: TGTGCCAGTAGTATGAGGACAGGGGAAGTTGTTGCGGGAAGGAACACCGGGGAGCTGTTTTTT.

V and J are TRBV6-5 and TRBJ1-2; 7 bases line up with TRBD1. With V trimmed by 4 bases and J by 0 bases, 5 bases remained unmatched. The CDR3 has 15 residues. Germline V CDR1 and CDR2: MNHEY, SVGAGI. The CDR3 loop is CASSLTGQANYGYTF. DNA for the CDR3: TGTGCCAGCAGTTTGACAGGGCAAGCTAACTATGGCTACACCTTC.

The sample holds one count of this clone. V is TRBV11-2 and J is TRBJ2-7, with D perhaps TRBD1 (5 bases). The CDR3 loop spans 12 amino acids. Trimming left V 4 bases short and J 6 bases short, with 10 bases between. Germline CDR1 reads SGHAT; CDR2 reads FQNNGV. CDR3 nucleotides: TGTGCCAGCAGCTCAGGGTGGGGCGAGCAGTACTTC. Translated: CASSSGWGEQYF.

In this sample, this clone turned up once. The chain is built from TRBV28 and TRBJ2-1; 11 nucleotides line up with TRBD1. Trimming took 5 bases from V and 4 from J; bases not matched to a gene: 4. Germline values: CDR1 MDHEN, CDR2 SYDVKM. The CDR3 length is 15 residues. The chain's CDR3 is CASSPDRGLYNEQFF. The CDR3 DNA sequence: TGTGCCAGCAGTCCGGACAGGGGGCTGTACAATGAGCAGTTCTTC.

The V gene is TRBV27, the J gene TRBJ2-7; no firm D call. The CDR3 extends over 13 amino acids. The germline V gene has CDR1 MNHEY and CDR2 SMNVEV (reference sequence). Trimming pared 3 bases from V and 3 bases from J, leaving 9 bases between. CDR3 loop: CASSLSRYYEQYF. Written as DNA, the CDR3 is TGTGCCAGCAGTTTGTCCCGTTACTACGAGCAGTACTTC.

J is TRBJ1-5 and V is TRBV6-1; the D gene is possibly TRBD1 (6 bases). The germline gives CDR1 MNHNS, CDR2 SASEGT. CDR3 length equals 16 residues. Trimming took off 3 bases at V and 0 bases at J, with 12 bases between the two ends. The CDR3 sequence: CASSDQTGFSNQPQHF. For the CDR3, the DNA is TGTGCCAGCAGTGATCAGACAGGCTTTAGCAATCAGCCCCAGCATTTT.

This clone was recorded only once. This rearrangement joins TRBV27 to TRBJ2-7, with D possibly being TRBD1 (6 bases). The CDR3 spans 14 residues. Per germline, CDR1 MNHEY and CDR2 SMNVEV (reference sequence). V was clipped by 4 bases and J by 3 bases, with 13 bases between them. CDR3: CASSYLGRGYEQYF. The CDR3, as DNA: TGTGCCAGCAGTTATCTGGGCAGGGGCTACGAGCAGTACTTC.

The chain links TRBV7-9 to TRBJ2-3; TRBD1 is a possible D gene (6 bases). Per the germline V gene, CDR1 is SEHNR and CDR2 is FQNEAQ (reference sequence). Trimming took off 4 bases at V and 0 bases at J, with 14 bases between the two ends. This CDR3 contains 16 residues. The CDR3 DNA follows: TGTGCCAGCAGCTCACCGGACAGCCAAAGCACAGATACGCAGTATTTT. Translating gives CASSSPDSQSTDTQYF.

The chain links TRBV19 to TRBJ2-1, with 7 bases lining up with TRBD2. The J segment lost 7 bases and the V segment lost 7 bases, leaving 10 bases of the junction unmatched. CDR1 LNHDA and CDR2 SQIVND come from the germline V gene (reference sequence). The CDR3 totals 14 residues. For the CDR3, the DNA is TGTGCCAGTATTTCCCGGGACTATCAGAATGAGCAGTTCTTC. It codes for CASISRDYQNEQFF.

V and J are TRBV3-1 (or the pseudogene TRBV3-2) and TRBJ2-3; D is ambiguous. CDR3 length: 13 residues. Germline loops: CDR1 LGHDT, CDR2 YNNKEL (reference sequence). Trimming cost V 9 bases and J 4 bases, with 14 bases left between them. The CDR3 loop is CASYNGVADTQYF. In DNA, the CDR3 is TGTGCCAGTTACAATGGAGTGGCAGATACGCAGTATTTT.

The chain uses TRBV6-1 and TRBJ2-7; D ambiguous. The CDR3 has 13 amino acids. Trimming removed 3 bases at V and 2 bases at J, with 8 bases between. Germline values: CDR1 MNHNS, CDR2 SASEGT. This chain's CDR3 is CASSDRPTYEQYF. The CDR3 coding sequence is TGTGCCAGCAGTGACAGGCCCACCTACGAGCAGTACTTC.

The chain couples TRBV7-9 to TRBJ2-3; D perhaps matches TRBD1 (6 bases). Germline CDR1 is SEHNR and CDR2 is FQNEAQ (reference sequence). V was cut by 0 bases and J by 4 bases, with 20 bases left in between. The CDR3 extends over 18 amino acids. This CDR3 reads CASSLALLQGVDPDTQYF. CDR3 nucleotides: TGTGCCAGCAGCTTAGCCCTCCTACAGGGAGTAGACCCAGATACGCAGTATTTT.

The sample holds one count of this clone. The chain carries TRBV7-8 and TRBJ2-7; 7 bases match TRBD1. This CDR3 has 13 amino acids. Germline CDR1 reads SGHVS; CDR2 reads FQNEAQ. Trimming removed 5 bases from V and 3 bases from J; junction bases left unmatched: 4. The CDR3 DNA reads TGTGCCAGCAGCCTCGCAGGGGGCTACGAGCAGTACTTC. Its protein product is CASSLAGGYEQYF. Supplemented by reference TRBV7-8 and TRBJ2-7, the full variable domain reads GAGVSQSPRYKVAKRGQDVALRCDPISGHVSLFWYQQALGQGPEFLTYFQNEAQLDKSGLPSDRFFAERPEGSVSTLKIQRTQQEDSAVYLCASSLAGGYEQYFGPGTRLTVT.

This rearrangement joins TRBV27 to TRBJ2-7; 7 bases are a match to TRBD1. CDR3 size: 13 residues. The V gene's germline CDR1 is MNHEY and CDR2 SMNVEV (reference sequence). V lost 8 bases to trimming and J lost 4 bases; unmatched junction nucleotides: 8. CDR3 protein: CASGLGTAYEQYF. The CDR3, as DNA: TGTGCCAGCGGCCTAGGGACAGCTTACGAGCAGTACTTC.

This chain links TRBV28 with TRBJ1-5; 8 nucleotides line up with TRBD1. The CDR3 length is 15 residues. Germline CDR1 MDHEN, CDR2 SYDVKM. V gave up 5 bases and J gave up 2 bases; unmatched junction bases: 5. CDR3 sequence: CASSIPGQGNQPQHF. The CDR3 DNA sequence: TGTGCCAGCAGTATACCGGGACAGGGCAATCAGCCCCAGCATTTT.

V usage is TRBV28 and J usage is TRBJ2-7; D is ambiguous. The CDR3 is 11 amino acids. Trimming removed 5 bases at V and 3 bases at J, with 5 bases between. Germline CDR1 MDHEN, CDR2 SYDVKM. The CDR3 DNA reads as TGTGCCAGCAGTCCTTTCTACGAGCAGTACTTC. It specifies CASSPFYEQYF.